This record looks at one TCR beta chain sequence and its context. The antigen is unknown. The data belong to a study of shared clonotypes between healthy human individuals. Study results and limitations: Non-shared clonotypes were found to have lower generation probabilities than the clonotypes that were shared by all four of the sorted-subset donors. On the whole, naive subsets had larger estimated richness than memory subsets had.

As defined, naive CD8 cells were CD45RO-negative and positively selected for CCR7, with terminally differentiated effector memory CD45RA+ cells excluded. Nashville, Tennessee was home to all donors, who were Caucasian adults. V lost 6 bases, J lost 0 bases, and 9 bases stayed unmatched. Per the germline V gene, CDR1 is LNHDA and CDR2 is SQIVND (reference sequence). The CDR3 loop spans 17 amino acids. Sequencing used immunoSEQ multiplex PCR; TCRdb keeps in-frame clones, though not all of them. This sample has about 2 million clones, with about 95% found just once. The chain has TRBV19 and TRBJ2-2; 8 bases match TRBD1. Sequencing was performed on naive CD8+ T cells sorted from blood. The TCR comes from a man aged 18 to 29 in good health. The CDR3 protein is CASRAAGTGPNTGELFF. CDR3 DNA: TGTGCCAGTAGGGCCGCCGGGACAGGACCGAACACCGGGGAGCTGTTTTTT. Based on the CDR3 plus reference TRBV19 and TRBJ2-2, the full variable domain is DGGITQSPKYLFRKEGQNVTLSCEQNLNHDAMYWYRQDPGQGLRLIYYSQIVNDFQKGDIAEGYSVSREKKESFPLTVTSAQKNPTAFYLCASRAAGTGPNTGELFFGEGSRLTVL.